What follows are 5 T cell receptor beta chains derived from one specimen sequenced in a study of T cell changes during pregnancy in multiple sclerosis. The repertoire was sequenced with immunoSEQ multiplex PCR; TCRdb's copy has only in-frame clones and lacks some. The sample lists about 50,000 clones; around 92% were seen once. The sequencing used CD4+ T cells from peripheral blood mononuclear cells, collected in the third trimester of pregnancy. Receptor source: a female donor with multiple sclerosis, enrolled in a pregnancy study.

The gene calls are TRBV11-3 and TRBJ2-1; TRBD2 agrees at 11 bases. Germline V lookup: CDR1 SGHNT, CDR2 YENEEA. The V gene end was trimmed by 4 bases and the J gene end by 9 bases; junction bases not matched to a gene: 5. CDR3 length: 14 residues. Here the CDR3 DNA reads TGTGCCAGCAGCTCCCTAGCGGGGGGAGGTGAGCAGTTCTTC. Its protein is CASSSLAGGGEQFF.

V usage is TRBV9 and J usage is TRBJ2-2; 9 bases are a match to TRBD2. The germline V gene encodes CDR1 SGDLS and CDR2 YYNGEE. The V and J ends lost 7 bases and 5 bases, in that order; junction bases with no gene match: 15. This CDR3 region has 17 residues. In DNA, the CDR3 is TGTGCCAGCTCTCCGGGGCGGGGGGGAGTTGGGACCGGGGAGCTGTTTTTT. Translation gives CASSPGRGGVGTGELFF.

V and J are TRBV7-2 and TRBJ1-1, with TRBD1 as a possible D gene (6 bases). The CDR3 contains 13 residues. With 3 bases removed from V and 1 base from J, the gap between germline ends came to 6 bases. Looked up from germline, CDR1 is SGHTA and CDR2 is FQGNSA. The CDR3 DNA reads TGTGCCAGCAGCTTCAGGGGGAACACTGAAGCTTTCTTT. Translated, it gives CASSFRGNTEAFF.

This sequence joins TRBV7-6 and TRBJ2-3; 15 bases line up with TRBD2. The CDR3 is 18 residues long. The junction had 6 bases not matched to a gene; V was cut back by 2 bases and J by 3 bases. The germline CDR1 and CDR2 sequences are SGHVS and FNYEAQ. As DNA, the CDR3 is TGTGCCAGCAGCTTAAGGCCGGGGACTAGCGGGGGGACAGATACGCAGTATTTT. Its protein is CASSLRPGTSGGTDTQYF.

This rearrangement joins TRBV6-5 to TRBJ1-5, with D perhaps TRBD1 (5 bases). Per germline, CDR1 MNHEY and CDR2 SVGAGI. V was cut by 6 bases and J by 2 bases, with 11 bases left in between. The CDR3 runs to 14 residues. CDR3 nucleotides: TGTGCCAGCAGCTTCGTAGGGGGCAATCAGCCCCAGCATTTT. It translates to CASSFVGGNQPQHF.